This record concerns one TCR beta chain sequence. TCRdb reprocessed the 5' RACE reads with MiXCR, giving one entry per CDR3 protein. The profile shows 100,000 to 120,000 distinct CDR3 sequences, around 12% of them singletons. This sample was taken from a study of early T cells in non-severe SARS-CoV-2 infection. V shed 3 bases and J shed 7 bases, with 10 bases lying between them. The CDR3 sequence is 12 residues long. Germline V gene data show CDR1 as DFQATT and CDR2 as SNEGSKA (reference sequence). This receptor was obtained from an adult who was a healthcare worker with PCR-confirmed SARS-CoV-2 infection or an uninfected control (not recorded which). The material sequenced was whole blood, taken at baseline. V is TRBV20-1 and J is TRBJ2-1; D not resolved. This CDR3 is CSASLDPNEQFF. The CDR3, as DNA: TGCAGTGCTAGCCTAGATCCTAATGAGCAGTTCTTC.